This T cell receptor beta chain was sequenced during a study of blood T cell repertoires in COVID-19. Study details: Researchers got acute and convalescent COVID-19 samples from the United States, Italy and Spain.

The germline V gene encodes CDR1 MNHEY and CDR2 SVGAGI. With V trimmed by 6 bases and J by 2 bases, 9 bases remained unmatched. The CDR3 runs 15 residues. Clones were sequenced by immunoSEQ multiplex PCR, and TCRdb holds only the in-frame ones, with some missing. The sample lists under 150,000 clones, approximately 90% seen once, with less than 2% in the top ten. The sample was peripheral blood. The clonotype was recovered from a human donor in a cohort sampled during active COVID-19. This chain links TRBV6-5 with TRBJ2-7, with 8 bases that match TRBD1. The CDR3 region has the DNA TGTGCCAGCAGCACGAGCCGGGACAGGCCCTACGAGCAGTACTTC. It encodes CASSTSRDRPYEQYF.